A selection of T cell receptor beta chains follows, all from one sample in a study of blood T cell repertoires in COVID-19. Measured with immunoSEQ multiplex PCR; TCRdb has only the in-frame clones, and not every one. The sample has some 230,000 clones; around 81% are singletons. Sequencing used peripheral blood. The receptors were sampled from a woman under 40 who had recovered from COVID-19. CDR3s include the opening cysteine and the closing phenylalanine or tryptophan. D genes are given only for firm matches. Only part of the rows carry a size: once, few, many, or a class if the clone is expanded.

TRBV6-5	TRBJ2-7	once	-	CASSPWTAFYEQYF	TGTGCCAGCAGTCCTTGGACAGCTTTCTACGAGCAGTACTTC
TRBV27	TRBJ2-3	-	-	CASSLNAGSTDTQYF	TGTGCCAGCAGTTTAAATGCAGGTAGCACAGATACGCAGTATTTT
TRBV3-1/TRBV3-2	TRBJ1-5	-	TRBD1	CASSDQGVYNQPQHF	TGTGCCAGCAGCGACCAGGGGGTCTACAATCAGCCCCAGCATTTT
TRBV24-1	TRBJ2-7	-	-	CATSDPSLAIAYEQYF	TGTGCCACCAGTGACCCCAGTTTGGCAATTGCCTACGAGCAGTACTTC
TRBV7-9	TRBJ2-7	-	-	CASSFYRGLSKGRKNEQYF	TGTGCCAGCAGCTTTTACAGGGGCCTGAGTAAAGGGAGGAAGAACGAGCAGTACTTC
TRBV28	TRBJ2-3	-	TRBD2	CASSRTSDGTDTQYF	TGTGCCAGCAGTCGGACTAGCGATGGCACAGATACGCAGTATTTT
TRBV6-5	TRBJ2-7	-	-	CASRLTGNHEQYF	TGTGCCAGCAGACTTACAGGGAACCACGAGCAGTACTTC
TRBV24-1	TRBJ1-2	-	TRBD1	CATDRGRLRGYTF	TGTGCCACCGACAGGGGGCGGCTGCGGGGCTACACCTTC
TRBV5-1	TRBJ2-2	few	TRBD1	CASKVTGVNTGELFF	TGCGCCAGCAAAGTGACAGGGGTCAACACCGGGGAGCTGTTTTTT
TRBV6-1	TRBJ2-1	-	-	CASSEAPLASYNEQFF	TGTGCCAGCAGTGAAGCCCCACTAGCATCCTACAATGAGCAGTTCTTC
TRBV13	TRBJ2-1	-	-	CASSPRQIYNEQFF	TGTGCCAGCAGCCCTCGACAGATTTACAATGAGCAGTTCTTC
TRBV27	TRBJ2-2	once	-	CASSYAANTGELFF	TGTGCCAGCAGTTATGCAGCGAACACCGGGGAGCTGTTTTTT
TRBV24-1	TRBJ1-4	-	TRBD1	CATSDVRTGGEKLFF	TGTGCCACCAGTGATGTGAGAACAGGGGGTGAAAAACTGTTTTTT
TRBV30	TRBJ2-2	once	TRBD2	CAWSTYSGRNTGELFF	TGTGCCTGGAGTACTTATAGCGGGAGGAACACCGGGGAGCTGTTTTTT
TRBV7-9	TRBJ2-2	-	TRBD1	CASSSTGSATGELFF	TGTGCCAGCAGCTCGACAGGGTCGGCCACCGGGGAGCTGTTTTTT
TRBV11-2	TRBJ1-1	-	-	CASSLDRVGTEAFF	TGTGCCAGCAGCTTAGATCGGGTTGGCACTGAAGCTTTCTTT
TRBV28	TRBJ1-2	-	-	CASSFQIYGYTF	TGTGCCAGCAGTTTCCAGATCTATGGCTACACCTTC
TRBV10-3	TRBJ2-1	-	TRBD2	CAIGTTNEQFF	TGTGCCATCGGGACTACGAATGAGCAGTTCTTC
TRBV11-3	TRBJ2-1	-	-	CASSSLENEQFF	TGTGCCAGCAGCTCATTAGAAAATGAGCAGTTCTTC
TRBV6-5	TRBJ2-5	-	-	CASSFSVGAYQETQYF	TGTGCCAGCAGTTTTTCCGTAGGGGCCTACCAAGAGACCCAGTACTTC
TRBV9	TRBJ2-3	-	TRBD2	CASSPLRTSGSADTQYF	TGTGCCAGCAGTCCCCTCCGGACTAGCGGGAGCGCAGATACGCAGTATTTT
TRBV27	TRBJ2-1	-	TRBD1	CASSWPTGAAAKNEQFF	TGTGCCAGCAGTTGGCCCACAGGGGCGGCTGCGAAAAATGAGCAGTTCTTC
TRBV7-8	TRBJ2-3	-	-	CASSLFGAAVETDTQYF	TGTGCCAGCAGCTTATTTGGGGCCGCGGTTGAAACAGATACGCAGTATTTT
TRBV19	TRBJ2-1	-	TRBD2	CASSIGAGLAVKNEQFF	TGTGCCAGTAGTATAGGAGCGGGACTAGCGGTCAAGAATGAGCAGTTCTTC
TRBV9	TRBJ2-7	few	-	CASSPGFDEQYF	TGTGCCAGCAGCCCGGGGTTCGACGAGCAGTACTTC